This entry features one T cell receptor (beta chain) sequence. Its specificity is unknown. The data belong to a study of T-cell reconstitution after alpha-beta-depleted transplantation in children. The study's findings and limits: In some patients, recipient T cells and intrathymic progenitors surviving conditioning explained high day-60 diversity. Counts and diversity of T cells one year after transplant came mostly from newly produced T cells. At around two months after transplant, the alpha-beta T cells were reportedly derived from several hundred expanded clones that came from non-depleted graft cells.

Preparation of the TCRbeta library used unique molecular identifiers. TCRdb re-called the PCR reads with MiXCR, one entry per CDR3 protein. The data show over 200,000 distinct CDR3 sequences, about 11% seen once. The CDR3 totals 15 residues. Per germline, CDR1 GTSNPN and CDR2 SVGIG (reference sequence). Deletions cut 0 bases from V and 4 bases from J, with 12 bases between. The receptor was isolated from a child under two years old with acute myeloid leukemia, due to receive a stem cell transplant. The chain has TRBV30 and TRBJ2-2, with a weak D call TRBD2 (5 bases). This specimen was PBMCs, taken before TCRalphabeta/CD19-depleted stem cell transplant. In nucleotides, the CDR3 is TGTGCCTGGAGTGTAGGCGGGCCTGGCACCGGGGAGCTGTTTTTT. This translates into CAWSVGGPGTGELFF. Full variable domain (outside the CDR3, taken from reference TRBV30 and TRBJ2-2): SQTIHQWPATLVQPVGSPLSLECTVEGTSNPNLYWYRQAAGRGLQLLFYSVGIGQISSEVPQNLSASRPQDRQFILSSKKLLLSDSGFYLCAWSVGGPGTGELFFGEGSRLTVL.